The sequence of this T cell receptor (beta chain) was determined in a study of blood T cell repertoires in COVID-19. Overall study: The United States, Italy and Spain provided the acute and convalescent COVID-19 samples. T cells, B-cell-depleted T cells, or PBMCs supplied cDNA or gDNA.

The authors' processing: Amplified reference gene primers provided the basis for estimating nucleated cell counts. The protocol was immunoSEQ multiplex PCR, while the TCRdb copy is restricted to in-frame clones and leaves out a portion. That table supplies the V and J calls and clone size; D and trimming were determined from the DNA. Of 100,000 to 150,000 clones detected, more than 75% appear once; the ten largest clones hold roughly 29%. The CDR3 is made up of 15 amino acids. Germline V CDR1 and CDR2: MRHNA, SNTAGT. Trimming took 6 bases from V and 1 from J, leaving 15 bases between them. The V gene is TRBV6-4, the J gene TRBJ1-1; D not certain. The clonotype comes from an older woman with acute or convalescent COVID-19. Sequenced: peripheral blood. The CDR3 spells CASRTEGTANTEAFF. The CDR3 DNA reads TGTGCCAGCAGAACTGAGGGTACAGCGAACACTGAAGCTTTCTTT.